This T cell receptor beta chain was retrieved from a study of CD8 T cells in Susac syndrome. On the study more broadly: Sequenced Susac syndrome patients included five or six with clinically active disease and about eight in remission. General study points: The study recognized that its TCR sequencing and HLA analysis covered a relatively small number of individuals. Total CD8+ repertoires held approximately 17 Susac-specific public clones, while CD8+ TEMRA repertoires held a few.

RNA in amounts of about 0.5 to 1 ug was reverse transcribed with random hexamers. TCRdb re-derived calls from the immunoSEQ multiplex PCR reads in MiXCR, one entry per CDR3 protein. This table has 100,000 to 150,000 distinct CDR3 sequences, more than 90% appearing once. Points on this clonotype: Antigen specificity is unknown.

The CDR3 is 15 residues long. Germline trimming cut 11 bases from V and 3 bases from J; bases unmatched to any gene: 9. Looked up from germline, CDR1 is SEHNR and CDR2 is FQNEAQ (reference sequence). Patients with Susac syndrome met diagnostic criteria that were recently defined for definite or probable disease. The source material was CD8+ T cells from PBMCs. The chain joins TRBV7-9 to TRBJ1-4; 10 bases are shared with TRBD1. This receptor was obtained from a human donor with Susac syndrome. The CDR3 region has the DNA TGTGCCGGCAAGACAGGGGGCGCGTCTAATGAAAAACTGTTTTTT. It yields the protein CAGKTGGASNEKLFF.